Sequencing of this T cell receptor beta chain was carried out in a study of blood T cell repertoires in COVID-19. Whole-study context: Acute and convalescent COVID-19 samples came from the United States, Italy and Spain. PBMCs, B-cell-depleted T cells, or T cells provided the cDNA or gDNA that made up the material.

CDR1 is LGHDT, CDR2 YNNKEL, per germline (reference sequence). This CDR3 has 14 amino acids. Trimming stripped 4 bases from V and 4 bases from J, with 13 bases between. Original analysis: Amplified reference gene primers provided the basis for estimating nucleated cell counts. TCRdb's table, derived via immunoSEQ multiplex PCR, lists solely in-frame clones and lacks some. The V and J calls and clone size come from that table; D and trimming were worked out from the DNA. This table has 150,000 to 200,000 clones, around 85% appearing once. The specimen sequenced was peripheral blood. The TCR comes from a human donor with active or convalescent COVID-19. The donor label of this sample is uncertain. The V gene is TRBV3-1 (or the pseudogene TRBV3-2), the J gene TRBJ2-5, with D perhaps matching TRBD1 (6 bases). The CDR3 here is CASSPSTGLETQYF. The CDR3 DNA follows: TGTGCCAGCAGCCCTTCTACAGGGTTAGAGACCCAGTACTTC.